This paragraph covers one T cell receptor (beta chain) sequence. This clonotype was detected a few times. Its antigen remains unidentified. No much larger clone exists at a distance of one base, and base qualities are not known. The TCR beta CDR3 regions were amplified from the RNA transcripts. The first round of RT-PCR for the TCR CDR3 was performed with the HTBI primer set and the Qiagen OneStep RT-PCR kit. Libraries were constructed in a second round of multiplex PCR, after which size selection and purification were performed. Libraries were sequenced paired-end with 100 bp reads on an Illumina HiSeq2000. Processing in the source paper ran as follows. SOAPnuke was used to process the raw data, throwing out any read that contained adapters or uncalled bases, had a mean Phred below 15, or lacked an exact constant-primer or identifier match. COPE v1.2.5 was used to merge high-quality paired reads, and clonotypes were defined as unique nucleotide sequences. Clonotypes were aligned to IMGT TRBV, TRBD and TRBJ reference segments using MiTCR v1.1. The analysis was restricted to V-J combinations with a frequency above 0.0001, which together covered 99.2% of the repertoires. A TCS score was defined as the ratio between F50 (clonal expansion) and ExV (chaos), using BLOSUM62-based TCRdist between CDR3 peptides within each V-J. Welch's t-statistics and random forest reduced 500 to 550 V-J features to 10 to 15, which were used in a naive Bayes classifier (R e1071). TCRdb reprocessing: public reads trimmed at Q25 with fastp, clones called with MiXCR, in-frame beta chains kept. CDR3 protein sequences are deduplicated, and each keeps its most common genes and DNA. The V and J calls and clone size come from TCRdb's table, not from the authors' own analysis. Recorded for this sample are nearly 600,000 distinct CDR3 sequences; approximately 15% of them occurred a single time. The ten largest account for 6.5% to 9% of the sample.

This entry belongs to a study of T cells in Graves' hyperthyroidism and ophthalmopathy (dated by TCRdb to about 2019). Regarding the research as a whole: Peripheral blood samples were taken at initial diagnosis, before any treatment was given. TCR V-J signatures able to tell the groups apart were searched for in a discovery cohort of 95 or so patients, of whom 40 to 45 had Graves' ophthalmopathy and about 55 had stable Graves' hyperthyroidism. The 80 to 100 discovery patients were randomly divided into training and test sets at a 7:3 ratio. According to the paper, TCR Vbeta CDR3 sequencing was carried out on some 140 peripheral blood samples, which came from fewer than 50 ophthalmopathy, 75 or so hyperthyroidism and roughly 17 progressor patients. After sampling, hyperthyroidism patients received methimazole starting at 30 mg daily, and ophthalmopathy patients received high-dose intravenous methylprednisolone. Prospective prediction of ophthalmopathy was tested in an independent validation cohort of 18 to 20 hyperthyroidism patients and 17 patients who later progressed to ophthalmopathy. Thyroid tissue and blood T-cell repertoires from roughly six Graves' hyperthyroidism patients were also compared in the study. Beyond this particular receptor, the publication reports: No statistical method was used to set the sample size in advance, and investigators knew the group allocation. A 13 V-J signature model separated ophthalmopathy from stable hyperthyroidism, with about 90% sensitivity and about 81% specificity in cross-validation and 80%/75% in testing. During validation, the model predicted progression to ophthalmopathy a median of about 6.5 months ahead of onset, with almost 71% sensitivity and almost 75% specificity. Blood samples also contained most of the expanded thyroid clonotypes (frequency above 0.001), which suggests that blood repertoires may reflect thyroid immune responses.

Ophthalmopathy patients had moderately to severely active disease, with a Clinical Activity Score of 3 or more, a NOSPECS grade of 4 or more, and a disease duration of less than 3 months. The study excluded patients with uncontrolled infections, other autoimmune diseases, pregnancy or lactation. Diagnoses were based on clinical symptoms, serum thyroxine and TRAb, thyroid ultrasound and orbital computed tomography. PBMCs were isolated from about 9.1 ml of fresh peripheral blood by Ficoll-Paque density gradient centrifugation. Total RNA was extracted using Trizol reagent, and RNA quality was assessed on an Agilent 2100 Bioanalyzer. Based on the germline V gene, the CDR1 and CDR2 sequences are KGHDR and SFDVKD. V has 0 bases trimmed and J has 4 bases trimmed; junction bases matching no gene number 4. The CDR3, cysteine through phenylalanine, is 17 amino acids long. Only the CDR3 part of the read is kept: 51 bases, read in frame from the first base.

Sequenced sample: blood. The V and J genes are TRBV24-1 and TRBJ2-1, and 11 junction bases match TRBD2. The clonotype was recovered from a woman aged 18-29 years with Graves' ophthalmopathy. The DNA is TGTGCCACCAGTGATTTGACTAGCGGGAGTTTTTACAATGAGCAGTTCTTC. The translation is CATSDLTSGSFYNEQFF.